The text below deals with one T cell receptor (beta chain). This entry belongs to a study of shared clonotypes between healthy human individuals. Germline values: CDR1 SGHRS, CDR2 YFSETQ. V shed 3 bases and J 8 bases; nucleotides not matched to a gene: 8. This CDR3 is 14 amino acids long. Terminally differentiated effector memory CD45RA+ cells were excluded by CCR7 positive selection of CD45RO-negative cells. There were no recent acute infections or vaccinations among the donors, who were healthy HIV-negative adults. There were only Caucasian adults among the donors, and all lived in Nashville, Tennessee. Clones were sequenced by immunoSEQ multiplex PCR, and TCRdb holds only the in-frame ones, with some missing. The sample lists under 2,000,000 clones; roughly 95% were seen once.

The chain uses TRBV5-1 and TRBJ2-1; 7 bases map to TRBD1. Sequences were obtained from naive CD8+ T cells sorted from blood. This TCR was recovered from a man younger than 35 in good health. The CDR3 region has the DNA TGCGCCAGCAGCTGGATGGACAGGACCCATGAGCAGTTCTTC. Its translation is CASSWMDRTHEQFF.